This TCR beta chain was recovered during a study of T cell responses to AZD1222 COVID-19 vaccine. Sequencing used immunoSEQ multiplex PCR; TCRdb keeps in-frame clones, though not all of them. Seen here are roughly 150,000 clones, more than 85% observed once, and the top ten hold roughly 1.2%. Germline V gives CDR1 SGDLS, CDR2 YYNGEE. This CDR3 has 14 residues. Trimming cost V 0 bases and J 5 bases; bases outside gene matches: 1. The starting material was peripheral blood, obtained 28 days after the second AZD1222 dose. The V call is TRBV9, the J call TRBJ2-1; 8 bases are a match to TRBD2. The TCR originated in an adult who received the AZD1222 COVID-19 vaccine. The chain's CDR3 is CASSVELADNEQFF. The CDR3 DNA follows: TGTGCCAGCAGCGTAGAACTAGCGGACAATGAGCAGTTCTTC.